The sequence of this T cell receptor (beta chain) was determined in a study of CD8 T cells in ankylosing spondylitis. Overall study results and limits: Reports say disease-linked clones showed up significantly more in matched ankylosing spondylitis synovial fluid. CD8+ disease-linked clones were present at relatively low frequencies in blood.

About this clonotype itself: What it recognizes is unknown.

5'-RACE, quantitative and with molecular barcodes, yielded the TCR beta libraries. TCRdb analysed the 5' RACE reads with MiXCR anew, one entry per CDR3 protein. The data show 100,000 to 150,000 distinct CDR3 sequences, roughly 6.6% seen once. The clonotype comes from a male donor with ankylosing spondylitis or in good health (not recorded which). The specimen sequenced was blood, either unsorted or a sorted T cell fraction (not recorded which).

In DNA form, the CDR3 reads TGTGCCAGCAGTCCGACTAGTCGCACAGATACGCAGTATTTT. This sequence encodes CASSPTSRTDTQYF. The chain carries TRBV28 and TRBJ2-3; D might be TRBD2 (6 bases). This CDR3 region has 14 residues. Germline-derived CDR1 and CDR2 are MDHEN and SYDVKM. The germline V and J ends were trimmed by 5 bases and 1 base, with 10 bases remaining between them.